The T cell receptor beta chain described here comes from a study of shared clonotypes between healthy human individuals. Study-level findings and limits: Across four donors, naive CD4 shared roughly 5.2%, naive CD8 more than 3%, memory CD4 more than 2%, memory CD8 around 0.36%. Sequencing depth was a factor that was expected to affect clonotype sharing among donors.

CD45RO-negative cells were positively selected for CCR7, leaving out terminally differentiated effector memory CD45RA+ cells. V gave up 0 bases and J gave up 0 bases; unmatched junction bases: 5. CDR3 length: 16 residues. Germline assignment: CDR1 SGHDN and CDR2 FVKESK. With regard to this clone: The target antigen is unknown.

Using immunoSEQ multiplex PCR, the repertoire was profiled, and TCRdb retains in-frame clones only, with some absent. The table has approximately 1.9 million clones, 80% to 95% seen once. The clonotype originates from a man younger than 35 in good health. Some clones in this sample may be carry-over from other donors' samples. Sequencing was done on a sample of naive CD8+ T cells from PBMCs. The V and J genes are TRBV14 and TRBJ2-7, with TRBD2 matching over 7 bases. The CDR3 DNA reads TGTGCCAGCAGCCAAGATAAGGCTAGCGGCTCCTACGAGCAGTACTTC. It translates to CASSQDKASGSYEQYF.